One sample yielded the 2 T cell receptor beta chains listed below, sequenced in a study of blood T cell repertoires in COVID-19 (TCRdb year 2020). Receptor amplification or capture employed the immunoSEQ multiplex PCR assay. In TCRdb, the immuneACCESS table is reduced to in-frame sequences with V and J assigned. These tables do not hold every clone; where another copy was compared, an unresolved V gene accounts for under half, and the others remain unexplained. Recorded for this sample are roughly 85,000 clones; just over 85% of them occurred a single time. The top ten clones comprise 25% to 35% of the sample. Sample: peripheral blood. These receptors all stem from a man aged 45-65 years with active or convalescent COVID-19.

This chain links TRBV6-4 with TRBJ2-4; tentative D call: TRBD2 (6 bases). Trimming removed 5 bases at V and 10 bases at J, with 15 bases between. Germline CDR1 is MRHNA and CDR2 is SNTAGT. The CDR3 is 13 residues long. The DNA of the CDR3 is TGTGCCAGCAGTCAAGACAAGGGACTTATTCAGTACTTC. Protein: CASSQDKGLIQYF.

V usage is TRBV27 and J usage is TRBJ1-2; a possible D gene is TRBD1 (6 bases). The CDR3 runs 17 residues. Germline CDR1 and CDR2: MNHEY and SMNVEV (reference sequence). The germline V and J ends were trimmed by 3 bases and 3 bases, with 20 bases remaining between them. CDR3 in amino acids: CASSFYPRQEIHYGYTF. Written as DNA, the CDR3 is TGTGCCAGCAGTTTCTATCCCCGACAGGAGATCCACTATGGCTACACCTTC.